Sequencing of this T cell receptor (beta chain) was carried out in a study of T cells in Graves' hyperthyroidism and ophthalmopathy. General observations from the study: The blood repertoire included most of the expanded thyroid clonotypes above 0.001.

For this clonotype: Its antigen is unidentified.

Using RNA transcripts as the source, TCR beta CDR3 regions were amplified. A set of HTBI primers served as the primers for a first-round RT-PCR of the TCR CDR3. One entry per CDR3 protein, called by TCRdb with MiXCR from the multiplex PCR reads. The table has approximately 570,000 distinct CDR3 sequences, approximately 20% seen once; the top ten hold roughly 47%. Lactation, pregnancy, other autoimmune disease or uncontrolled infection excluded patients. The study based diagnoses on clinical symptoms, serum thyroxine and TRAb, thyroid ultrasound and orbital computed tomography. From germline, CDR1 is SGHRS and CDR2 YFSETQ. The CDR3 loop spans 12 amino acids. Trimming cost V 4 bases and J 6 bases, with 9 bases left between them.

The clonotype comes from a man aged 40-49 years with Graves' ophthalmopathy. This sequence joins TRBV5-1 and TRBJ2-3; no clear D gene. Sequencing was performed on blood. DNA for the CDR3: TGCGCCAGCAGCACTTTAGGGGATACGCAGTATTTT. This codes for CASSTLGDTQYF.